The entry below describes one T cell receptor (beta chain). The sample comes from a study of cytomegalovirus exposure and HLA in healthy donors. This PCR relied on a set of 60 Vbeta primers and 13 Jbeta primers. This table comes from immunoSEQ multiplex PCR, and its TCRdb copy is limited to in-frame clones, with some not included. The sample comprises under 200,000 clones, approximately 78% of which are singletons, and about 1.7% rests with the top ten. The sample was PBMCs. The sequence derives from a woman between 18 and 29 years old in good health and CMV-seronegative.

The CDR3 region is CASSYGRGLGEKLFF. The CDR3 DNA follows: TGTGCCAGCAGTTACGGACGGGGGTTAGGGGAAAAACTGTTTTTT. V usage is TRBV6-5 and J usage is TRBJ1-4; the D gene is possibly TRBD1 (5 bases). Looked up from germline, CDR1 is MNHEY and CDR2 is SVGAGI. The CDR3 is made up of 15 amino acids. The germline V and J ends were trimmed by 2 bases and 8 bases, with 15 bases remaining between them.